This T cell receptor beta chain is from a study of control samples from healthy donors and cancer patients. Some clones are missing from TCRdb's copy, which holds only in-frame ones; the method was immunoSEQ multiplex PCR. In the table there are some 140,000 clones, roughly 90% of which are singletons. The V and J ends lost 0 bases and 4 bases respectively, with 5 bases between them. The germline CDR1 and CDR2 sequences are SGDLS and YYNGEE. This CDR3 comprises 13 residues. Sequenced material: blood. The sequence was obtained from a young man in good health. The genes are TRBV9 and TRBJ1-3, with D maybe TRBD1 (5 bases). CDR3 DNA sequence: TGTGCCAGCAGCGTAGAGGGGGGAAACACCATATATTTT. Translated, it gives CASSVEGGNTIYF.